This T cell receptor beta chain comes out of a study of T-cell reconstitution after alpha-beta-depleted transplantation in children. A few counts support this clonotype. Its specificity is unknown. V dropped 4 bases and J dropped 1 base, with 13 bases sitting between them. Germline values: CDR1 MRHNA, CDR2 SNTAGT. The CDR3 is 16 residues long. Researchers prepared the TCRbeta library using unique molecular identifiers, the study reports. TCRdb analysed the PCR reads with MiXCR anew, one entry per CDR3 protein. In the table there are about 97,000 distinct CDR3 sequences, about 8% of which are singletons. Whole-study findings and limits: By about two months after transplant, alpha-beta T cells reportedly arose from several hundred graft clones that had expanded. T-cell numbers and diversity, one year after transplant, stemmed largely from T cells that were newly produced. Surviving recipient T cells and thymic progenitors produced the high day-60 TCRbeta diversity seen in some patients.

This material consisted of PBMCs, taken before TCRalphabeta/CD19-depleted stem cell transplant. This chain joins TRBV6-4 and TRBJ2-2; either TRBD1 or TRBD2 may fit D (5 bases each). The clonotype comes from a boy younger than 10 with acute lymphoblastic leukemia, due to receive a stem cell transplant. CDR3 DNA sequence: TGTGCCAGCAGTGGAGATGGGACGGAGAACACCGGGGAGCTGTTTTTT. Translation: CASSGDGTENTGELFF.